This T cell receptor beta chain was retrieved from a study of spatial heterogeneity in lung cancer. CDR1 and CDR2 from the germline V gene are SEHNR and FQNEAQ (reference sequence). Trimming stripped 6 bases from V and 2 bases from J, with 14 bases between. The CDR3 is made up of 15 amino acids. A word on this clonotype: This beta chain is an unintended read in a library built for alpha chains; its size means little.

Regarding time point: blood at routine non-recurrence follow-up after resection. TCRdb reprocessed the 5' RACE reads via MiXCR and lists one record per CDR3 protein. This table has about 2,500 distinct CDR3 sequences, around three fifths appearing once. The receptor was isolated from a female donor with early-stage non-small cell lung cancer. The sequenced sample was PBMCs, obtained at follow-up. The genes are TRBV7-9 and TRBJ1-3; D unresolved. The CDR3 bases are TGTGCCAGCAGAATAAGCACAGAGCCTGGAAACACCATATATTTT. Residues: CASRISTEPGNTIYF.